A selection of T cell receptor beta chains follows, all from one sample in a study of patients and donors after allogeneic stem cell transplantation. TCRdb processed the RT-PCR reads anew with MiXCR; each CDR3 protein has one entry. The data hold around 29,000 distinct CDR3 sequences, with roughly a third observed a single time. Sequences were obtained from blood, either unsorted or a sorted T cell fraction (not recorded which). Source of these receptors: a human donor who was either an allogeneic HSCT recipient or a stem cell or donor lymphocyte infusion donor (not recorded which). It is not recorded whose cells these are; they may come from a transplant donor. Each CDR3 is given without its conserved first and last residue. The order of the fields is V gene, J gene, CDR3 protein.

TRBV4-1	TRBJ1-5	ASSQGQWDLPQH
TRBV12-3/TRBV12-4	TRBJ1-2	ASSLTANYGYT
TRBV27	TRBJ2-3	ASSFSAESTDTQY
TRBV18	TRBJ2-2	ASSPDWLTGELF
TRBV27	TRBJ1-2	ASSTDNYGYT
TRBV21-1	TRBJ1-1	ASSNAFKSRRVVNTEAF
TRBV6-5	TRBJ1-6	ASSGQGNSPLH
TRBV12-3/TRBV12-4	TRBJ2-1	ASSLGGPNEQF
TRBV10-2	TRBJ2-2	ASSIKYTGELF
TRBV4-2	TRBJ1-2	ASSQESENLYGYT
TRBV7-9	TRBJ1-5	ASSPGGNQPQH
TRBV12-3/TRBV12-4	TRBJ2-2	ASSLAGQLREYTGELF
TRBV24-1	TRBJ1-5	ATSPGTVSNQPQH
TRBV12-3/TRBV12-4	TRBJ1-1	ASSFLSGMAF
TRBV4-1	TRBJ2-7	ASSLGQGSYEQY
TRBV5-6	TRBJ1-6	ASSLLRYSYNSPLH
TRBV7-9	TRBJ1-6	ASTRFGHNSPLH
TRBV10-3	TRBJ1-1	AISGGAGDYTEAF
TRBV20-1	TRBJ2-1	SAPLAGEGNEQF
TRBV12-3/TRBV12-4	TRBJ1-1	ASSLIIGGGTEAF
TRBV4-2	TRBJ2-3	ASSQLGASDTDTQY
TRBV10-3	TRBJ1-5	ATKGAGLGNQPQH
TRBV4-3	TRBJ1-6	ASSQEGDRSHNSPLH
TRBV29-1	TRBJ2-7	SVAHASGYHEQY
TRBV4-3	TRBJ1-5	ASSQDQGLNQPQH
TRBV7-2	TRBJ2-3	ASSWDSTREVFTDTQY
TRBV5-5	TRBJ1-1	ASSDHPRLPGYRNTEAF
TRBV7-2	TRBJ1-1	ASSLSQNTEAF
TRBV6-2/TRBV6-3	TRBJ1-4	ASKGKLF
TRBV7-7	TRBJ1-5	ASSSRPDSHRRQPQH
TRBV12-3/TRBV12-4	TRBJ2-3	ASSLARDLRDTQY
TRBV5-8	TRBJ2-1	ASSLASGGTSAQF
TRBV2	TRBJ1-3	ASSGSENTIY
TRBV12-3/TRBV12-4	TRBJ1-5	ASSPDRRNQPQH
TRBV12-3/TRBV12-4	TRBJ2-5	ASSLGLKGTQY
TRBV5-1	TRBJ1-1	ASSQGQVRGTEAF
TRBV10-3	TRBJ2-5	AISEFQGRRETQY
TRBV12-5	TRBJ2-1	ASGYHNEQF
TRBV10-3	TRBJ1-4	AIRREGEKLF
TRBV12-3/TRBV12-4	TRBJ1-5	ASRRGVDNQPQH
TRBV7-9	TRBJ1-4	ASSLYGEKLF
TRBV25-1	TRBJ2-1	ASSEFGQSGRAGNEQF
TRBV29-1	TRBJ1-2	SVTDRIYGYT
TRBV7-9	TRBJ2-1	ASSPLEDDNEQF
TRBV7-9	TRBJ2-5	ASSLFQIQETQY
TRBV18	TRBJ2-7	ASSPPGSYEQY